A single T cell receptor beta chain is shown here with its context. Its antigen is not known. The CDR3 totals 11 residues. Trimming took off 1 base at V and 7 bases at J, with 7 bases between the two ends. The germline CDR1 and CDR2 sequences are DFQATT and SNEGSKA (reference sequence). Reverse transcription of all isolated RNA meant that expressed TCRB transcripts were sequenced. The method was immunoSEQ multiplex PCR; TCRdb's version includes in-frame clones alone and lacks a portion of them. In the table there are 350,000 to 400,000 clones, roughly 16% of which are singletons. The data derive from a study of beta chain features in type 1 diabetes. Broader study findings: For cells with high TCR expression, cDNA sequencing could yield over-representation.

Sequencing used naive CD4+ T cells from blood. This rearrangement joins TRBV20-1 to TRBJ2-5; D gene ambiguous. This receptor was taken from a young woman in good health. The CDR3 bases are TGCAGTGCTAGAGGTGCGGCGACCCAGTACTTC. Translating gives CSARGAATQYF.